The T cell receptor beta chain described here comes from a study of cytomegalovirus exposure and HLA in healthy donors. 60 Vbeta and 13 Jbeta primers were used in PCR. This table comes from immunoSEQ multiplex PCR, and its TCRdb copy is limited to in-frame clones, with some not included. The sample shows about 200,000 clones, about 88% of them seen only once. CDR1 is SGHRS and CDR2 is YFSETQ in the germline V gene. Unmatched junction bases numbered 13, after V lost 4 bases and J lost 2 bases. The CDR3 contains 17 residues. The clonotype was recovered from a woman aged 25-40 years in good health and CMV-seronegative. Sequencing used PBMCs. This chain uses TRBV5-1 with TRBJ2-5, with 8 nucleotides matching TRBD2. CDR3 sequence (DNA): TGCGCCAGCAGCCCCCCCTCTCGGGGGACTAGTCAAGAGACCCAGTACTTC. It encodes CASSPPSRGTSQETQYF.